Below, 2 T cell receptor beta chains from the same sample are listed, as sequenced in a study of shared clonotypes between healthy human individuals. TCRdb's copy holds only in-frame clones and misses some; the assay was immunoSEQ multiplex PCR. The table includes about 2.4 million clones, 90% to 95% detected once. Sequencing was done on a sample of naive CD4+ T cells from PBMCs. Subset indicated: CD45RA+ positively selected. The receptors originated from a young man in good health. Some clones in this sample may be carry-over from other donors' samples.

This chain links TRBV27 with TRBJ2-1, with D perhaps given as TRBD1 or TRBD2 (5 bases each). The CDR3 runs 13 residues. The V gene lost 9 bases and the J gene lost 6 bases, with 15 bases spanning the gap. CDR1 MNHEY and CDR2 SMNVEV come from the germline V gene (reference sequence). The CDR3 region has the DNA TGTGCCAGTATTCGTACCGGGACCAATGAGCAGTTCTTC. This codes for CASIRTGTNEQFF.

This clone was counted a single time. The J gene is TRBJ2-7, the V gene TRBV5-6; 11 bases agree with TRBD1. CDR3 size: 13 residues. Germline values: CDR1 SGHDT, CDR2 YYEEEE. Trimming at V came to 7 bases and at J to 4 bases, leaving 4 bases not matched to a gene. In DNA, the CDR3 is TGTGCCAGCGGCAGGGACAGGGGGTACGAGCAGTACTTC. Its translation is CASGRDRGYEQYF.